This T cell receptor (beta chain) was retrieved from a study of beta chain features in type 1 diabetes. Study-wide results and limits: For Type 1 diabetes patients, all four CD4+ subsets carried TCRB CDR3s that were moderately but significantly shorter. Patients and controls would share equally any PCR tilt toward shorter templates. Patients' naive, central memory and Treg TCRB repertoires seemed closer to one another than those of healthy donors.

Turning to this clone: The antigen is undetermined.

The authors took one heparinised blood draw, averaging about 116 mL, from each donor. The study reverse transcribed the entire isolated RNA, so it sequenced expressed TCRB transcripts. The average output of naive, central memory and regulatory T cell samples was 3.6 million or so reads. Profiled with immunoSEQ multiplex PCR; TCRdb holds only in-frame clones, not every one. The data hold nearly 700,000 clones, with roughly an eighth observed a single time. Looked up from germline, CDR1 is MNHEY and CDR2 is SMNVEV (reference sequence). The trim removed 7 bases at V and 5 bases at J, leaving 7 bases unmatched. The CDR3 extends over 14 amino acids.

The sequence came from a man aged 18 to 29 with type 1 diabetes. The chain couples TRBV27 to TRBJ1-1, with 10 bases matching TRBD1. Sequencing was performed on naive CD4+ T cells from blood. Written as DNA, the CDR3 is TGTGCCAGCAACCCGACAGGGGGCTTAACTGAAGCTTTCTTT. As protein: CASNPTGGLTEAFF.